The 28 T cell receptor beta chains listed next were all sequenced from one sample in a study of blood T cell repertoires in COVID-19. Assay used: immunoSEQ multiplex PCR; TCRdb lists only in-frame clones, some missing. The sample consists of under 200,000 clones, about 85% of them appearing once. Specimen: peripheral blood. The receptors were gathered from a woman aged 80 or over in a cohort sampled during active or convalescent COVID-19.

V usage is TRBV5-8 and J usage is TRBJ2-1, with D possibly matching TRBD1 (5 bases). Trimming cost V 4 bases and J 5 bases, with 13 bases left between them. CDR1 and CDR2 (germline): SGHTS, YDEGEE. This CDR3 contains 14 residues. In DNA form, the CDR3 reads TGTGCCAGCAGCCGGCAGGAAGGGGACAATGAGCAGTTCTTC. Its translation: CASSRQEGDNEQFF. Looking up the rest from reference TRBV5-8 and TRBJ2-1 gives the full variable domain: EAGVTQSPTHLIKTRGQQATLRCSPISGHTSVYWYQQALGLGLQFLLWYDEGEERNRGNFPPRFSGRQFPNYSSELNVNALELEDSALYLCASSRQEGDNEQFFGPGTRLTVL.

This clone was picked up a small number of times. CDR3 sequence reads: CASSPGVGRTEAFF. CDR3 DNA sequence: TGTGCCAGCAGCCCCGGGGTCGGCAGGACTGAAGCTTTCTTT. The rearrangement joins TRBV7-2 to TRBJ1-1, with no clear D. V was cut by 5 bases and J by 5 bases, with 15 bases left in between. The germline gives CDR1 SGHTA, CDR2 FQGNSA. This CDR3 region has 14 residues. Drawing the rest from reference TRBV7-2 and TRBJ1-1, the complete variable domain is GAGVSQSPSNKVTEKGKDVELRCDPISGHTALYWYRQSLGQGLEFLIYFQGNSAPDKSGLPSDRFSAERTGGSVSTLTIQRTQQEDSAVYLCASSPGVGRTEAFFGQGTRLTVV.

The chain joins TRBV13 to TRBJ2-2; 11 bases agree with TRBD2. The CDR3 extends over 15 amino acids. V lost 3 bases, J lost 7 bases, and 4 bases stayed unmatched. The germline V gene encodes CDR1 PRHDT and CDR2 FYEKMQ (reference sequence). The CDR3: CASSFSGGADGELFF. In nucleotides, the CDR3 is TGTGCCAGCAGCTTTAGCGGGGGGGCCGACGGGGAGCTGTTTTTT.

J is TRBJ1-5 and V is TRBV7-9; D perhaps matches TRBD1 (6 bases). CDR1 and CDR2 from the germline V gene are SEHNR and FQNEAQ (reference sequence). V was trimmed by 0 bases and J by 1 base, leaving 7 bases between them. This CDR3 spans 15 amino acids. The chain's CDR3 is CASSLAGASNQPQHF. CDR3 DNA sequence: TGTGCCAGCAGCTTAGCGGGGGCGAGCAATCAGCCCCAGCATTTT.

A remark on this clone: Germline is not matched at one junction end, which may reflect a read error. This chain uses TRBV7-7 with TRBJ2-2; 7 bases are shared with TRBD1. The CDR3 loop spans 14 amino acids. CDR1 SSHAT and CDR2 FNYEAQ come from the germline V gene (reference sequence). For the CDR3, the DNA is TGTGCTAGCAGCCTGGGACAGCACACCGGGGAGCTGTTTTTT. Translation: CASSLGQHTGELFF.

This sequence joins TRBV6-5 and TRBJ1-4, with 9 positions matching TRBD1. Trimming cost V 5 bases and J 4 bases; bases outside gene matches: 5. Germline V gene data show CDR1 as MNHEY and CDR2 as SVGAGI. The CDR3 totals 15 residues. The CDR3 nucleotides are TGTGCCAGCAGTCCGCCGACAGGGGGTAATGAAAAACTGTTTTTT. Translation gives CASSPPTGGNEKLFF.

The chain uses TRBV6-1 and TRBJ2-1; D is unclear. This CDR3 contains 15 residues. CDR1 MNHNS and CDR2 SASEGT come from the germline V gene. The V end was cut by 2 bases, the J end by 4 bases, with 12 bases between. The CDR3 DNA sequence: TGTGCCAGCAGTGAATGGTCAGGAACTTACAATGAGCAGTTCTTC. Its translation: CASSEWSGTYNEQFF.

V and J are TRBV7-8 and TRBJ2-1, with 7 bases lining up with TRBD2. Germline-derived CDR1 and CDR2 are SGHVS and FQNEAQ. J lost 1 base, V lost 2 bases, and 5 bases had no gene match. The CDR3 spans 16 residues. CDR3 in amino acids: CASSLSGGTSYNEQFF. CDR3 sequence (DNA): TGTGCCAGCAGCTTATCGGGAGGCACATCCTACAATGAGCAGTTCTTC. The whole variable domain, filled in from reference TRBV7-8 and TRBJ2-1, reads GAGVSQSPRYKVAKRGQDVALRCDPISGHVSLFWYQQALGQGPEFLTYFQNEAQLDKSGLPSDRFFAERPEGSVSTLKIQRTQQEDSAVYLCASSLSGGTSYNEQFFGPGTRLTVL.

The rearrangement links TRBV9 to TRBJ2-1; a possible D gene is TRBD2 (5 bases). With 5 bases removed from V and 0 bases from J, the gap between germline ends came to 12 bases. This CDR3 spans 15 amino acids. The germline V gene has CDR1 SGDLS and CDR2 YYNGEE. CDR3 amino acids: CASSGGRGSYNEQFF. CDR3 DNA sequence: TGTGCCAGCAGTGGCGGGCGTGGCTCCTACAATGAGCAGTTCTTC. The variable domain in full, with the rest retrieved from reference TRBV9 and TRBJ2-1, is DSGVTQTPKHLITATGQRVTLRCSPRSGDLSVYWYQQSLDQGLQFLIQYYNGEERAKGNILERFSAQQFPDLHSELNLSSLELGDSALYFCASSGGRGSYNEQFFGPGTRLTVL.

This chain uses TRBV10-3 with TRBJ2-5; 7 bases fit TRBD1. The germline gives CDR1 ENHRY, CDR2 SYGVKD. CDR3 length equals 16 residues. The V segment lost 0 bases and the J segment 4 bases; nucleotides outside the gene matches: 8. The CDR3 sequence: CAISESTGQKGETQYF. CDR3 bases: TGTGCCATCAGTGAGTCGACAGGGCAAAAGGGAGAGACCCAGTACTTC.

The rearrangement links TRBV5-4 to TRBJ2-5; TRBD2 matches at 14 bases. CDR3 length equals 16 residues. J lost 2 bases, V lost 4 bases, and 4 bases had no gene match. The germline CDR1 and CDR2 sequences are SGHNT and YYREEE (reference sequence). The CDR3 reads CASSPGLAGGQETQYF. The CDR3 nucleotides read TGTGCCAGCAGCCCAGGACTAGCGGGGGGACAAGAGACCCAGTACTTC.

CDR3 DNA sequence: TGTGCCAGCAGAGACGGGAGGGATGAGCAGTTCTTC. Translated: CASRDGRDEQFF. V and J are TRBV12-3 or TRBV12-4 and TRBJ2-1; 8 bases are shared with TRBD2. The CDR3 consists of 12 residues. V shed 6 bases and J 8 bases; nucleotides not matched to a gene: 3.

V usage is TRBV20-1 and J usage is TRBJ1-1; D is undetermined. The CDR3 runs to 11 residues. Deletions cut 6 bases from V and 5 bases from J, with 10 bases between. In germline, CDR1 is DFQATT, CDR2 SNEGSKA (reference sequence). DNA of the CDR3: TGCAGTGCCAGTATGCGGACTGAAGCTTTCTTT. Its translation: CSASMRTEAFF.

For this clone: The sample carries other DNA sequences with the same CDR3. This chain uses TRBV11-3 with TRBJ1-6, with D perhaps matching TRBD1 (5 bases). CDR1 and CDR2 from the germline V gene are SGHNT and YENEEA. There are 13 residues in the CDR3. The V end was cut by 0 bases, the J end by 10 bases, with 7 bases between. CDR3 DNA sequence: TGTGCCAGCAGCTTAGACAGGGTCTCACCCCTCCACTTT. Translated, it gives CASSLDRVSPLHF.

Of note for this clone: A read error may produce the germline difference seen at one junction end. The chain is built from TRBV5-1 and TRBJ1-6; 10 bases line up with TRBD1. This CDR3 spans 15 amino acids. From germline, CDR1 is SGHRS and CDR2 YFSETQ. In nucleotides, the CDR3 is TGCGCCAGCGGCTTCGGACAGGGGGGTGATTCACCCCTCCACTTT. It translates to CASGFGQGGDSPLHF. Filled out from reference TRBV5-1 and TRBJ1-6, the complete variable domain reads KAGVTQTPRYLIKTRGQQVTLSCSPISGHRSVSWYQQTPGQGLQFLFEYFSETQRNKGNFPGRFSGRQFSNSRSEMNVSTLELGDSALYLCASGFGQGGDSPLHFGNGTRLTVT.

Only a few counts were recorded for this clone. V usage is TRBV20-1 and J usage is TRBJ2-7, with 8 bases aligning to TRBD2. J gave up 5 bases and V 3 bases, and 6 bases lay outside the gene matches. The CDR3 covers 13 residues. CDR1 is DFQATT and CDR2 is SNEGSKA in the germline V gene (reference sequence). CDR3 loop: CSASSAGVHEQYV. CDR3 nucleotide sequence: TGCAGTGCTAGTTCAGCGGGAGTCCACGAGCAGTACGTC.

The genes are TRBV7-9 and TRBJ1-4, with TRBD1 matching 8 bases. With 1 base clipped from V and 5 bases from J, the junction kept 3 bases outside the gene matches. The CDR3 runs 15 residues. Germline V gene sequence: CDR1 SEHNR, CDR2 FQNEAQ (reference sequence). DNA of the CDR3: TGTGCCAGCAGCTTAGGGACAGGGTCGAATGAAAAACTGTTTTTT. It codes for CASSLGTGSNEKLFF. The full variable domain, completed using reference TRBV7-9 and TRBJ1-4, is DTGVSQNPRHKITKRGQNVTFRCDPISEHNRLYWYRQTLGQGPEFLTYFQNEAQLEKSRLLSDRFSAERPKGSFSTLEIQRTEQGDSAMYLCASSLGTGSNEKLFFGSGTQLSVL.

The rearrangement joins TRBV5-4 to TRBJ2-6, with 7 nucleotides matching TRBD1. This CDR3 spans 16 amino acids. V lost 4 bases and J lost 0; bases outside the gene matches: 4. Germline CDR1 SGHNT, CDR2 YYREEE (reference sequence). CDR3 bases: TGTGCCAGCAGCCTGGACAGGTACTCTGGGGCCAACGTCCTGACTTTC. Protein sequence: CASSLDRYSGANVLTF.

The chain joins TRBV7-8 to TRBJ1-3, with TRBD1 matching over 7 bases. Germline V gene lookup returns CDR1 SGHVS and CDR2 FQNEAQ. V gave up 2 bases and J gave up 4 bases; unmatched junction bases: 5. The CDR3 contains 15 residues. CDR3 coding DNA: TGTGCCAGCAGCTTAACTCAGGGGGGCGGAAACACCATATATTTT. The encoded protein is CASSLTQGGGNTIYF.

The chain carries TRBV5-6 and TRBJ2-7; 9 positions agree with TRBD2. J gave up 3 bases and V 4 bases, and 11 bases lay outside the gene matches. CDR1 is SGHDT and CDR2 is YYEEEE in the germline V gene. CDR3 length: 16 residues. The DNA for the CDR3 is TGTGCCAGCAGCCCCCCGGGACTAGCAGTCTTCTACGAGCAGTACGTC. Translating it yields CASSPPGLAVFYEQYV.

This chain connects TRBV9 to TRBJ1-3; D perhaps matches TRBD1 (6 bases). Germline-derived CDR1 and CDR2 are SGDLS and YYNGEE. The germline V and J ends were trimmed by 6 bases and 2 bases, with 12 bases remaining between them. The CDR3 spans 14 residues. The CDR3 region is CASNRDGAGNTIYF. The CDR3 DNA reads TGTGCCAGCAACAGGGACGGCGCTGGAAACACCATATATTTT.

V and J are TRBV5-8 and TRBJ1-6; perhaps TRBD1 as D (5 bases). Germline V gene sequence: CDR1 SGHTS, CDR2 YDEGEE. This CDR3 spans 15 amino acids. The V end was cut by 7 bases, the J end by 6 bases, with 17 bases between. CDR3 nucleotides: TGTGCCAGCTGGAGGGGCTGGATATCTAATTCACCCCTCCACTTT. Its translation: CASWRGWISNSPLHF.

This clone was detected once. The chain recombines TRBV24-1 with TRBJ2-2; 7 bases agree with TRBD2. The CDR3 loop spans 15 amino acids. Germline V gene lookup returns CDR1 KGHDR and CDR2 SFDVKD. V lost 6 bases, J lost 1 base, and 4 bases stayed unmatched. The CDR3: CATSLASGNTGELFF. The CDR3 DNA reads TGTGCCACCAGTCTGGCTAGCGGGAACACCGGGGAGCTGTTTTTT.

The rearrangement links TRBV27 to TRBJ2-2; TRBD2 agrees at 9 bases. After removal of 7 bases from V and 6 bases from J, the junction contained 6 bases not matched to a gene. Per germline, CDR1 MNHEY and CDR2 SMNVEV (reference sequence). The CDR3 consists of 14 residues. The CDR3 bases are TGTGCCAGCAAACTGCAGCGGGGGGCCGGGGAGCTGTTTTTT. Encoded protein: CASKLQRGAGELFF.

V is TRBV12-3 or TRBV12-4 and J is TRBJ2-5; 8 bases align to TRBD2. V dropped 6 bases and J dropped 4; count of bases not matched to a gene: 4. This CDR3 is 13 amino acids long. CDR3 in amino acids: CASSERERETQYF. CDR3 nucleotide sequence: TGTGCCAGCAGCGAGCGGGAGAGAGAGACCCAGTACTTC.

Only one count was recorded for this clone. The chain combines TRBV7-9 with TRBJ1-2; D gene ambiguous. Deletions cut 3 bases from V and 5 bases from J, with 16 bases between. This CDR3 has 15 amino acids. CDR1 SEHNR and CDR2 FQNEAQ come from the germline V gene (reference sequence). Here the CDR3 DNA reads TGTGCCAGCAGCTTCATCGGACCTAGAGGGTATGGCTACACCTTC. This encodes CASSFIGPRGYGYTF.

The CDR3 DNA reads TGTGCCAGCAGCTTCGGACAGGAGAACACTGAAGCTTTCTTT. Its translation: CASSFGQENTEAFF. This chain links TRBV7-9 with TRBJ1-1; TRBD1 matches at 7 bases. V shed 3 bases, J shed 1 base, and the junction held 2 bases outside the gene matches. Germline V gene sequence: CDR1 SEHNR, CDR2 FQNEAQ (reference sequence). This CDR3 contains 14 residues.

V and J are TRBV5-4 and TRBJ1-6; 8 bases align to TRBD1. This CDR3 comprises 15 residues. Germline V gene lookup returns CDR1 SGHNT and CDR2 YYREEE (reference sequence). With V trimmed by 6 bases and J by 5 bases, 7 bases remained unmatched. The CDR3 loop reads CASTAGTGHNSPLHF. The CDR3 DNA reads TGTGCCAGCACCGCCGGGACAGGACATAATTCACCCCTCCACTTT.